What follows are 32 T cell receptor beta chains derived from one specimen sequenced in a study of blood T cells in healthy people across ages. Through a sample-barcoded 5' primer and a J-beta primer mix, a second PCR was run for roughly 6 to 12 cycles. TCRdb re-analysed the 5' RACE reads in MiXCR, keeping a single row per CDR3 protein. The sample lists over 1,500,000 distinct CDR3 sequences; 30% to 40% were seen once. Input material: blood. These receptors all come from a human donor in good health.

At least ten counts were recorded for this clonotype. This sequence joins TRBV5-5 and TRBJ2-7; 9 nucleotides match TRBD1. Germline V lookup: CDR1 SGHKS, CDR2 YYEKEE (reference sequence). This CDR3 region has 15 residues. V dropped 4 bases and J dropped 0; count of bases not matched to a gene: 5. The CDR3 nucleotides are TGTGCCAGCAGCGAGGGGACAGGGCGCTCCTACGAGCAGTACTTC. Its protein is CASSEGTGRSYEQYF. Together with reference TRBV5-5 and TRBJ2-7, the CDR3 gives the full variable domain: DAGVTQSPTHLIKTRGQQVTLRCSPISGHKSVSWYQQVLGQGPQFIFQYYEKEERGRGNFPDRFSARQFPNYSSELNVNALLLGDSALYLCASSEGTGRSYEQYFGPGTRLTVT.

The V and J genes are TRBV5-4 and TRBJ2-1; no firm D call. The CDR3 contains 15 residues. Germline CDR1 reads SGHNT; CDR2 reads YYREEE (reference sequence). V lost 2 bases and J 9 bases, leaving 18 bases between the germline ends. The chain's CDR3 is CASSFDGSMRSEQFF. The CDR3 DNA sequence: TGTGCCAGCAGCTTTGATGGGTCGATGAGGAGTGAGCAGTTCTTC. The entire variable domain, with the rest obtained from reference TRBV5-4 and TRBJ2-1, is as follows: ETGVTQSPTHLIKTRGQQVTLRCSSQSGHNTVSWYQQALGQGPQFIFQYYREEENGRGNFPPRFSGLQFPNYSSELNVNALELDDSALYLCASSFDGSMRSEQFFGPGTRLTVL.

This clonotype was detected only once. The CDR3 loop reads CASTRAGAYTF. The CDR3 DNA reads as TGTGCCAGCACTCGAGCAGGCGCCTACACCTTC. This rearrangement joins TRBV28 to TRBJ1-2; D is ambiguous. The CDR3 sequence is 11 residues long. The V gene lost 7 bases and the J gene lost 10 bases, with 13 bases spanning the gap. Per germline, CDR1 MDHEN and CDR2 SYDVKM.

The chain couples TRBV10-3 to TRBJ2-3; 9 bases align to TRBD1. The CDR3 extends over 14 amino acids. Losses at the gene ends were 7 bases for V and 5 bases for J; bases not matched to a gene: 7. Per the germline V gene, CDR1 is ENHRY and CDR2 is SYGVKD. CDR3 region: CAINRRQGEDTQYF. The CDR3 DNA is TGTGCCATCAATCGGAGACAGGGGGAAGATACGCAGTATTTT.

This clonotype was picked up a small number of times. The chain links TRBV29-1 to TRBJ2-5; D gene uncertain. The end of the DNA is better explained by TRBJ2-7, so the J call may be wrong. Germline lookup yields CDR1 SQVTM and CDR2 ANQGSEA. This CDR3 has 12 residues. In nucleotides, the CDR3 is TGCAGCGTAACAGATGGGCCCTACGAGCAGTACTTC. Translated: CSVTDGPYEQYF.

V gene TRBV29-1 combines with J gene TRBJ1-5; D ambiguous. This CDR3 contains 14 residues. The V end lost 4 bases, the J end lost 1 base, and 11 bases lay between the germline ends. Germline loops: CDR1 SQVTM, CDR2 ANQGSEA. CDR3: CSVAGIESNQPQHF. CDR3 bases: TGCAGCGTTGCCGGTATAGAGAGCAATCAGCCCCAGCATTTT. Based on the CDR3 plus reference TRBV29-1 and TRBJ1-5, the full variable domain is SAVISQKPSRDICQRGTSLTIQCQVDSQVTMMFWYRQQPGQSLTLIATANQGSEATYESGFVIDKFPISRPNLTFSTLTVSNMSPEDSSIYLCSVAGIESNQPQHFGDGTRLSIL.

The DNA for the CDR3 is TGCGCCAGCAGCCCCGACTCACCTCAAGAGACCCAGTACTTC. It codes for CASSPDSPQETQYF. V is TRBV5-1 and J is TRBJ2-5; no definite D call. Between the trimmed V and J ends, which lost 4 bases and 2 bases, there was a span of 12 bases. The CDR3 extends over 14 amino acids. Germline CDR1 reads SGHRS; CDR2 reads YFSETQ.

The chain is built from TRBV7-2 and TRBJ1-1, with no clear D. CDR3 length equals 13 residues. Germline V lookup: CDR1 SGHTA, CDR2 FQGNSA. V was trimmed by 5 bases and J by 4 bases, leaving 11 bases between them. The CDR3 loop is CASSPGGITEAFF. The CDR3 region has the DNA TGTGCCAGCAGCCCCGGTGGGATCACTGAAGCTTTCTTT.

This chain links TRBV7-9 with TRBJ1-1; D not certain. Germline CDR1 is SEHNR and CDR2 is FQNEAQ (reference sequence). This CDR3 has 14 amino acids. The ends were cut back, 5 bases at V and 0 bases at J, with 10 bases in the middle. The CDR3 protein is CASSRPTMNTEAFF. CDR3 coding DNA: TGTGCCAGCAGCCGACCTACAATGAACACTGAAGCTTTCTTT.

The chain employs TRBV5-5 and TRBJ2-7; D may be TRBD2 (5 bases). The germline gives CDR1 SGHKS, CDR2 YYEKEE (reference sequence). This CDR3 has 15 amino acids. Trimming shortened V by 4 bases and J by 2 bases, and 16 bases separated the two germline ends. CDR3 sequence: CASSEGEIIPYEQYF. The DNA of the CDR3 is TGTGCCAGCAGCGAGGGCGAAATAATACCCTACGAGCAGTACTTC.

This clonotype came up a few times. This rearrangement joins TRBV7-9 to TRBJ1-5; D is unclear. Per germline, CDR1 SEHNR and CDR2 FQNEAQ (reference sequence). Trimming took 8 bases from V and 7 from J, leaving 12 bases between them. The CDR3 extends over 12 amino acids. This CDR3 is CASAKGGQPQHF. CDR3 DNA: TGTGCCAGCGCCAAGGGAGGGCAGCCCCAGCATTTT. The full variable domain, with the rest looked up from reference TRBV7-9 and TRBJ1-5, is DTGVSQNPRHKITKRGQNVTFRCDPISEHNRLYWYRQTLGQGPEFLTYFQNEAQLEKSRLLSDRFSAERPKGSFSTLEIQRTEQGDSAMYLCASAKGGQPQHFGDGTRLSIL.

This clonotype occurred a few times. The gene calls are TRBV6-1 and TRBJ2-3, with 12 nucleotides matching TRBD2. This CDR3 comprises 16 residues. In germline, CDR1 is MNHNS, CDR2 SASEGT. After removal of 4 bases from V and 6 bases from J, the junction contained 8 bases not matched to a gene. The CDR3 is CASSARLAGVEDTQYF. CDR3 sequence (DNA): TGTGCCAGCAGTGCACGACTAGCGGGGGTTGAGGATACGCAGTATTTT.

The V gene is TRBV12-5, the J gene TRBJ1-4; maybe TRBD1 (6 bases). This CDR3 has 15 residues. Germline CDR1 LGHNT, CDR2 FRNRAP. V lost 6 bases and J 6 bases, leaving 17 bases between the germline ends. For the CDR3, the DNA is TGTGCTAGTGGGTCAGGGGTAGAGAGATATGAAAAACTGTTTTTT. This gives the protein CASGSGVERYEKLFF. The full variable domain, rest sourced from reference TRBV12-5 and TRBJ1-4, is DARVTQTPRHKVTEMGQEVTMRCQPILGHNTVFWYRQTMMQGLELLAYFRNRAPLDDSGMPKDRFSAEMPDATLATLKIQPSEPRDSAVYFCASGSGVERYEKLFFGSGTQLSVL.

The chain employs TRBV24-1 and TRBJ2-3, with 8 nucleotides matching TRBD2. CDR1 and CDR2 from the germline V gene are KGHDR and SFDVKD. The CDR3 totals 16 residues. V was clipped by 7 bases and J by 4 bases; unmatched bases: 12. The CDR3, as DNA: TGTGCCACCAGCTCCCCTAAGGGCGGGGGGTCAGATACGCAGTATTTT. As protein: CATSSPKGGGSDTQYF.

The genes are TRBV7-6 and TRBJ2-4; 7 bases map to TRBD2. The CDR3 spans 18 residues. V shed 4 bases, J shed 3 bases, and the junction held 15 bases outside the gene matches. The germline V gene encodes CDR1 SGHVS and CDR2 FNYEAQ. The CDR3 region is CASSSHPGRALSKNIQYF. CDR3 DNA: TGTGCCAGCAGCTCCCATCCTGGGAGGGCGTTAAGCAAAAACATTCAGTACTTC. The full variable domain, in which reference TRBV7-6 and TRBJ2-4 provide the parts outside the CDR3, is GAGVSQSPRYKVTKRGQDVALRCDPISGHVSLYWYRQALGQGPEFLTYFNYEAQQDKSGLPNDRFSAERPEGSISTLTIQRTEQRDSAMYRCASSSHPGRALSKNIQYFGAGTRLSVL.

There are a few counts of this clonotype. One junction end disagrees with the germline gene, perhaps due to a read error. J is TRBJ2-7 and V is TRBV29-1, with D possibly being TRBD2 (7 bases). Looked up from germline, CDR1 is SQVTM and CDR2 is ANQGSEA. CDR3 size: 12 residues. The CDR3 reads CGVLGRDNEQYF. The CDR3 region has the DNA TGCGGCGTTCTAGGGAGGGACAACGAGCAGTACTTC.

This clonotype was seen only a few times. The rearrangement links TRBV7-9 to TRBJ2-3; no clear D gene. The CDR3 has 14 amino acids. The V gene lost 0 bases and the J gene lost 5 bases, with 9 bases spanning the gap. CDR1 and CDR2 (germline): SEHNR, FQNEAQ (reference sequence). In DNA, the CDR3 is TGTGCCAGCAGCTTAGCTGGCCCTCTAGATACGCAGTATTTT. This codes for CASSLAGPLDTQYF.

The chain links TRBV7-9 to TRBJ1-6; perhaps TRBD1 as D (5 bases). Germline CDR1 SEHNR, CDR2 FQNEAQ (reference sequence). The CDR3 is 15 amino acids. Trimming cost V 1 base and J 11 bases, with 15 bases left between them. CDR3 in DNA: TGTGCCAGCAGCTTAGGAGGGGCAGGCATGACACCCCTCCACTTT. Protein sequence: CASSLGGAGMTPLHF.

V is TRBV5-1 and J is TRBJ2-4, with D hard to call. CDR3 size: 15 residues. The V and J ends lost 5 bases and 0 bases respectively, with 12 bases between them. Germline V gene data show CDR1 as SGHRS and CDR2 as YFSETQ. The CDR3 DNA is TGCGCCAGCAGATTTACAGAGATAGCCAAAAACATTCAGTACTTC. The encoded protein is CASRFTEIAKNIQYF.

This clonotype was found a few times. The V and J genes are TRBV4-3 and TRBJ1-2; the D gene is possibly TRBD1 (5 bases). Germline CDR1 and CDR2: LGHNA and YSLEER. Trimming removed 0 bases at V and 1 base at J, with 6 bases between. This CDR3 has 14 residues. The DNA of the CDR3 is TGCGCCAGCAGCCAAGAGACAGATAACTATGGCTACACCTTC. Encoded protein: CASSQETDNYGYTF.

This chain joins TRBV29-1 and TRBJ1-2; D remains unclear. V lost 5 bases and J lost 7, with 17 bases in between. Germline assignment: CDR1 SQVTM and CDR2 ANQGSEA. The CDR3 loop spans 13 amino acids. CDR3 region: CSVRSRVPCGYTF. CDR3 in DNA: TGCAGCGTTAGGTCAAGGGTTCCATGTGGCTACACCTTC.

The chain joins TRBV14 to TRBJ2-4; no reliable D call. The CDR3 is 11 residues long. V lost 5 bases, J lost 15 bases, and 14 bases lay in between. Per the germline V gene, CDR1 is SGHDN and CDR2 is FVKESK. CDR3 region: CASSGNGPGYF. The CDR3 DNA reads TGTGCCAGCAGCGGTAACGGACCGGGGTACTTC.

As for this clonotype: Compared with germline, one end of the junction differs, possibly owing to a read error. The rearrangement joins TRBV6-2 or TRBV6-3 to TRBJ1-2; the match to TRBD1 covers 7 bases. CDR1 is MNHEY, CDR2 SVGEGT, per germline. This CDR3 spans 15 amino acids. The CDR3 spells CASSLDPTGNYDYTF. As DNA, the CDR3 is TGTGCCAGCAGTCTCGACCCGACAGGGAACTATGACTACACCTTC.

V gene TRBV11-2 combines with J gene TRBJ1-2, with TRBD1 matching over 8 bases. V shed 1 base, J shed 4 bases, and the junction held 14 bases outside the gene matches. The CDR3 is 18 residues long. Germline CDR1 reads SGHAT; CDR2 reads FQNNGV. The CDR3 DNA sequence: TGTGCCAGCAGCTTAGGGTGGGACAGGACCACGATCGGCTATGGCTACACCTTC. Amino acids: CASSLGWDRTTIGYGYTF.

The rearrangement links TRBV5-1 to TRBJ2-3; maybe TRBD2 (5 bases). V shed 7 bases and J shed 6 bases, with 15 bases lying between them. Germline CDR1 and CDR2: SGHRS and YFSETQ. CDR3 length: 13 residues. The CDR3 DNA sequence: TGCGCCAGCGGGGTAGGGCCGGGGGATACGCAGTATTTT. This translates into CASGVGPGDTQYF.

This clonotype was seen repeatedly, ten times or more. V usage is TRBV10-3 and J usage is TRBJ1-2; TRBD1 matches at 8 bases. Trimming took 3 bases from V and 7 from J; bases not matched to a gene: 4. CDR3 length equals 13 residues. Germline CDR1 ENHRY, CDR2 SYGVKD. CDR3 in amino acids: CAISEQTGVGYTF. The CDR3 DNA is TGTGCCATCAGTGAACAGACAGGGGTTGGCTACACCTTC.

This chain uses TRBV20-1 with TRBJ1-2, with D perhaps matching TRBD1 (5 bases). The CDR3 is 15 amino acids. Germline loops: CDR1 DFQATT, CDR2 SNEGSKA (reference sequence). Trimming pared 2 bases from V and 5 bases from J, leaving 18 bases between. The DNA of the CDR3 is TGCAGTGCTAGAAACAGGCCCTCTTTCGCTTATGGCTACACCTTC. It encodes CSARNRPSFAYGYTF.

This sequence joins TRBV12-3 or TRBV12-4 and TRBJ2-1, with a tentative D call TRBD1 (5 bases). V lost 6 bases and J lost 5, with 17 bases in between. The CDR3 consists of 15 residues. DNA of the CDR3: TGTGCCAGCAGAACTCCCTTGGGGCGAAACAATGAGCAGTTCTTC. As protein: CASRTPLGRNNEQFF.

The CDR3 coding sequence is TGTGCCAGCAGTCTCATTAAGCGGGGCCGAGGAATGTGGCAGTACTTC. Protein: CASSLIKRGRGMWQYF. The rearrangement joins TRBV6-2 or TRBV6-3 to TRBJ2-4; 7 positions agree with TRBD2. This CDR3 is 16 amino acids long. Germline V gene data show CDR1 as MNHEY and CDR2 as SVGEGT. V was pared by 5 bases and J by 13 bases, with 20 bases of the junction left unmatched.

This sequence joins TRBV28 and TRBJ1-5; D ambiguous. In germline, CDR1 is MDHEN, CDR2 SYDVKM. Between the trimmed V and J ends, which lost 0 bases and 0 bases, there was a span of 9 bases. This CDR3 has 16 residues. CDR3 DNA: TGTGCCAGCAGTTTATGGTCCAGAGATAGCAATCAGCCCCAGCATTTT. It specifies CASSLWSRDSNQPQHF.

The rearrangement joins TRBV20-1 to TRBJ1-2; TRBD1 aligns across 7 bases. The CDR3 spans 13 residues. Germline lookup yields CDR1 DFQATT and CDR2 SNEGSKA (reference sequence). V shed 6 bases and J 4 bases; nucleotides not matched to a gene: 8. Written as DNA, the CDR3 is TGCAGTGCCTTAACCGGGACAGTCTATGGCTACACCTTC. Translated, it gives CSALTGTVYGYTF.

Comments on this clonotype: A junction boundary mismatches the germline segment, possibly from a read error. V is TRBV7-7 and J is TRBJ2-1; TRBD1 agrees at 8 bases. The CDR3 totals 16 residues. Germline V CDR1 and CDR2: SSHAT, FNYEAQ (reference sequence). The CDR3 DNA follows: TGTGCTAGCAGCCAAGGACAGGGTCCCTCCTACAATGAGCAGTTCTTC. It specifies CASSQGQGPSYNEQFF.